This TCR beta chain appears in the sequencing data of a study of blood T cell repertoires in COVID-19. At the level of the study: Acute-phase and convalescent COVID-19 samples originated in the United States, Italy and Spain.

Germline CDR1 is LGHNA and CDR2 is YSLEER. CDR3 length: 17 residues. Trimming shortened V by 0 bases and J by 3 bases, and 16 bases separated the two germline ends. The table came from immunoSEQ multiplex PCR; TCRdb's copy has only in-frame clones and leaves some out. The sample has approximately 25,000 clones, roughly 72% seen once. This clone was found a few times. The chain uses TRBV4-3 and TRBJ2-3; possibly TRBD1 for D (6 bases). This TCR came from a woman over 75 with acute or convalescent COVID-19. The sample was peripheral blood. CDR3 DNA: TGCGCCAGCAGCCAAGATTACGGCTCGGGGACAACAGATACGCAGTATTTT. This gives the protein CASSQDYGSGTTDTQYF.